This T cell receptor beta chain derives from a study of T cell repertoires in cytomegalovirus infection. Unmatched junction bases numbered 14, after V lost 6 bases and J lost 4 bases. This CDR3 is 18 amino acids long. This clonotype has just a few counts. Its specificity is not known. TCRdb ran MiXCR on the reads and lists one entry per CDR3 protein. The table records around 900,000 distinct CDR3 sequences, 31% of them present only once. Study results and limitations: The study identified carriers of CMV plus the relevant HLA from cumulative public TCR beta family frequency. HLA-C-restricted CMV clonotypes gave the most frequent clonotype in two of eight donors.

The sequencing here drew on cultured CD8+ T cells from PBMCs, taken from culture after CMV antigen stimulation. The TCR sequence derives from a human donor in good health (CMV status not recorded). Some clones in this sample may be carry-over from other donors' samples. This sequence joins TRBV12-3 or TRBV12-4 and TRBJ2-2; 10 nucleotides align to TRBD2. CDR3: CASRKEKGLALSTGELFF. The CDR3 DNA is TGTGCCAGCAGGAAGGAAAAGGGACTAGCGTTAAGCACCGGGGAGCTGTTTTTT.